The 21 T cell receptor beta chains below come from one sample, sequenced in a study of radiotherapy plus CTLA-4 blockade in lung cancer. The table came from immunoSEQ multiplex PCR; TCRdb's copy has only in-frame clones and leaves some out. The repertoire includes about 50,000 clones, more than 75% of them detected once, and approximately 30% sits in the top ten. The sequencing used peripheral blood, collected from a patient treated with radiotherapy plus ipilimumab. The receptors come from a human donor with non-small cell lung cancer whose response to radiotherapy plus ipilimumab could not be evaluated.

CDR3 in amino acids: CAYSDRGSTDTQYF. The CDR3, as DNA: TGTGCCTACTCGGACAGGGGTAGCACAGATACGCAGTATTTT. V is TRBV30 and J is TRBJ2-3, with 9 bases lining up with TRBD1. Trimming at V came to 7 bases and at J to 0 bases, leaving 5 bases not matched to a gene. Looked up from germline, CDR1 is GTSNPN and CDR2 is SVGIG (reference sequence). The CDR3 runs to 14 residues. The complete variable domain, with remaining parts taken from reference TRBV30 and TRBJ2-3, reads SQTIHQWPATLVQPVGSPLSLECTVEGTSNPNLYWYRQAAGRGLQLLFYSVGIGQISSEVPQNLSASRPQDRQFILSSKKLLLSDSGFYLCAYSDRGSTDTQYFGPGTRLTVL.

This chain uses TRBV5-1 with TRBJ2-7; 10 bases are a match to TRBD1. The CDR3 contains 15 residues. In germline, CDR1 is SGHRS, CDR2 YFSETQ. The junction had 11 bases not matched to a gene; V was cut back by 4 bases and J by 7 bases. CDR3 DNA: TGCGCCAGCAGCCGTCTCGGGACAGGGGAGGAAGAGCAGTACTTC. Protein: CASSRLGTGEEEQYF.

This rearrangement joins TRBV28 to TRBJ1-4; tentatively, D is TRBD1 (5 bases). The CDR3 is 14 amino acids. V lost 6 bases to trimming and J lost 5 bases, with 13 bases between them. CDR1 MDHEN and CDR2 SYDVKM come from the germline V gene. This CDR3 is CASSLDRANEKLFF. CDR3 sequence (DNA): TGTGCCAGCAGCCTTGACAGAGCAAATGAAAAACTGTTTTTT.

The chain joins TRBV5-4 to TRBJ2-3; TRBD2 might be the D (5 bases). The CDR3 is made up of 13 amino acids. Trimming left V 7 bases short and J 5 bases short, with 14 bases between. The germline V gene encodes CDR1 SGHNT and CDR2 YYREEE (reference sequence). The chain's CDR3 is CASHLGGRDTQYF. The CDR3 DNA reads as TGTGCCAGCCACCTCGGAGGTAGAGATACGCAGTATTTT. Together with reference TRBV5-4 and TRBJ2-3, the CDR3 gives the full variable domain: ETGVTQSPTHLIKTRGQQVTLRCSSQSGHNTVSWYQQALGQGPQFIFQYYREEENGRGNFPPRFSGLQFPNYSSELNVNALELDDSALYLCASHLGGRDTQYFGPGTRLTVL.

V gene TRBV28 combines with J gene TRBJ1-5, with D perhaps TRBD1 (6 bases). Germline V gene sequence: CDR1 MDHEN, CDR2 SYDVKM. V was pared by 6 bases and J by 6 bases, with 15 bases between. The CDR3 is made up of 14 amino acids. The CDR3 DNA reads as TGTGCCAGCAGCAAGGGGGGGCTGGGTCAGCCCCAGCATTTT. Translation: CASSKGGLGQPQHF.

The rearrangement uses TRBV29-1 and TRBJ1-2, with D tentatively TRBD1 (6 bases). The ends were cut back, 3 bases at V and 8 bases at J, with 13 bases in the middle. The CDR3 loop spans 12 amino acids. Germline CDR1 is SQVTM and CDR2 is ANQGSEA. The CDR3 DNA sequence: TGCAGCGTTGAGCACAGGGCCGAGGGCTACACCTTC. As protein: CSVEHRAEGYTF.

The chain couples TRBV6-5 to TRBJ2-3; weak D call: TRBD2 (5 bases). Germline V gives CDR1 MNHEY, CDR2 SVGAGI. V shed 6 bases and J shed 6 bases, with 19 bases lying between them. The CDR3 is 15 residues long. CDR3 in DNA: TGTGCCAGCAGCGCAACCGGGAACTCTCCGGATACGCAGTATTTT. Protein sequence: CASSATGNSPDTQYF.

This clone was seen only once. This chain joins TRBV6-5 and TRBJ2-6; TRBD2 might be the D (5 bases). The V end lost 6 bases, the J end lost 1 base, and 10 bases lay between the germline ends. Germline-derived CDR1 and CDR2 are MNHEY and SVGAGI. The CDR3 has 15 amino acids. The CDR3 loop reads CASSRGLSGANVLTF. Here the CDR3 DNA reads TGTGCCAGCAGCCGCGGGCTATCTGGGGCCAACGTCCTGACTTTC.

This sequence joins TRBV15 and TRBJ2-7, with D perhaps TRBD2 (6 bases). Germline V CDR1 and CDR2: LNHNV, YYDKDF (reference sequence). Trimming took 5 bases from V and 0 from J, leaving 14 bases between them. This CDR3 is built from 15 residues. This CDR3 is CATSGGLKSSYEQYF. The DNA of the CDR3 is TGTGCCACCAGCGGTGGACTAAAGAGCTCCTACGAGCAGTACTTC.

The gene calls are TRBV19 and TRBJ2-1; 7 positions match TRBD2. CDR1 is LNHDA, CDR2 SQIVND, per germline (reference sequence). Trimming at V came to 5 bases and at J to 11 bases, leaving 15 bases not matched to a gene. CDR3 size: 15 residues. The CDR3 sequence is CASSPSLGEGIKQFF. The CDR3 DNA is TGTGCCAGTAGTCCTTCCTTGGGGGAGGGGATTAAGCAGTTCTTC.

The J gene is TRBJ2-5, the V gene TRBV5-1, with a tentative D call TRBD1 (6 bases). There are 14 residues in the CDR3. The germline V gene has CDR1 SGHRS and CDR2 YFSETQ. The V gene lost 0 bases and the J gene lost 13 bases, with 19 bases spanning the gap. The CDR3: CASSLGSPGDPLYF. Here the CDR3 DNA reads TGCGCCAGCAGCTTGGGCAGCCCAGGGGACCCACTGTACTTC.

The chain uses TRBV5-4 and TRBJ2-3, with a weak D call TRBD2 (6 bases). V was trimmed by 1 base and J by 5 bases, leaving 17 bases between them. The germline CDR1 and CDR2 sequences are SGHNT and YYREEE (reference sequence). CDR3 length: 16 amino acids. The CDR3 loop reads CASSLMVGGLGDTQYF. The CDR3 DNA reads as TGTGCCAGCAGCTTGATGGTGGGAGGCCTTGGAGATACGCAGTATTTT. The full variable domain, in which reference TRBV5-4 and TRBJ2-3 provide the parts outside the CDR3, is ETGVTQSPTHLIKTRGQQVTLRCSSQSGHNTVSWYQQALGQGPQFIFQYYREEENGRGNFPPRFSGLQFPNYSSELNVNALELDDSALYLCASSLMVGGLGDTQYFGPGTRLTVL.

The J gene is TRBJ1-5, the V gene TRBV6-6; D gene ambiguous. Per germline, CDR1 MNHNY and CDR2 SVGAGI (reference sequence). Trimming cost V 2 bases and J 2 bases, with 7 bases left between them. The CDR3 length is 14 residues. The CDR3 bases are TGTGCCAGCAGTTACCGCGGGGGCAATCAGCCCCAGCATTTT. Amino acid sequence: CASSYRGGNQPQHF.

This chain joins TRBV9 and TRBJ2-1; 7 bases fit TRBD1. Per the germline V gene, CDR1 is SGDLS and CDR2 is YYNGEE. J lost 8 bases, V lost 4 bases, and 12 bases had no gene match. The CDR3 covers 15 residues. This chain's CDR3 is CASSSGQDRWDEQFF. The CDR3 nucleotides are TGTGCCAGCAGCTCCGGACAGGACCGGTGGGATGAGCAGTTCTTC.

The CDR3 region is CAINSGTGELFF. The DNA of the CDR3 is TGTGCCATCAATAGCGGAACCGGGGAGCTGTTTTTT. J is TRBJ2-2 and V is TRBV10-3, with D possibly TRBD2 on 6 matching bases. This CDR3 has 12 amino acids. Germline assignment: CDR1 ENHRY and CDR2 SYGVKD. With 7 bases removed from V and 5 bases from J, the gap between germline ends came to 8 bases.

The chain joins TRBV6-4 to TRBJ2-1; 10 positions match TRBD2. J was trimmed by 7 bases and V by 2 bases; bases with no gene match: 8. CDR1 and CDR2 (germline): MRHNA, SNTAGT. This CDR3 has 16 residues. The CDR3 loop reads CASSDRASGSWNEQFF. The CDR3 DNA reads as TGTGCCAGCAGTGACCGGGCTAGCGGGAGTTGGAATGAGCAGTTCTTC.

The genes are TRBV27 and TRBJ2-7; 7 bases agree with TRBD2. Unmatched junction bases numbered 3, after V lost 5 bases and J lost 2 bases. This CDR3 is 13 amino acids long. The germline V gene has CDR1 MNHEY and CDR2 SMNVEV (reference sequence). CDR3: CASSPRGAYEQYF. The DNA for the CDR3 is TGTGCCAGCAGTCCCCGGGGGGCCTACGAGCAGTACTTC.

The rearrangement joins TRBV2 to TRBJ1-2, with D possibly matching TRBD1 (5 bases). V lost 2 bases, J lost 8 bases, and 15 bases lay in between. The germline V gene has CDR1 SNHLY and CDR2 FYNNEI. The length of the CDR3 is 14 residues. The CDR3 region has the DNA TGTGCCAGCAGTGAAACGGGACTGCCTTACGGCTACACCTTC. Its protein is CASSETGLPYGYTF.

The chain couples TRBV6-1 to TRBJ1-5; the D is unclear. V shed 2 bases and J shed 0 bases, with 8 bases lying between them. CDR1 is MNHNS and CDR2 is SASEGT in the germline V gene. The CDR3 runs 15 residues. CDR3: CASSEWPVSNQPQHF. DNA for the CDR3: TGTGCCAGCAGTGAATGGCCAGTTAGCAATCAGCCCCAGCATTTT.

The chain's CDR3 is CARSPKSSGETQYF. The CDR3 DNA is TGTGCCAGAAGCCCAAAGTCATCGGGAGAGACCCAGTACTTC. The chain employs TRBV5-3 and TRBJ2-5; D not certain. TRBV5-3 is reported as an ORF; its role is uncertain. V shed 4 bases and J shed 4 bases, with 14 bases lying between them. The CDR3 has 14 amino acids.

The chain has TRBV5-1 and TRBJ2-7, with 11 positions matching TRBD1. The CDR3 has 15 amino acids. The germline V gene encodes CDR1 SGHRS and CDR2 YFSETQ. V gave up 3 bases and J gave up 4 bases; unmatched junction bases: 6. The CDR3 nucleotides read TGCGCCAGCAGCTGGACAGGGGGCAACAGTTACGAGCAGTACTTC. Protein product: CASSWTGGNSYEQYF.